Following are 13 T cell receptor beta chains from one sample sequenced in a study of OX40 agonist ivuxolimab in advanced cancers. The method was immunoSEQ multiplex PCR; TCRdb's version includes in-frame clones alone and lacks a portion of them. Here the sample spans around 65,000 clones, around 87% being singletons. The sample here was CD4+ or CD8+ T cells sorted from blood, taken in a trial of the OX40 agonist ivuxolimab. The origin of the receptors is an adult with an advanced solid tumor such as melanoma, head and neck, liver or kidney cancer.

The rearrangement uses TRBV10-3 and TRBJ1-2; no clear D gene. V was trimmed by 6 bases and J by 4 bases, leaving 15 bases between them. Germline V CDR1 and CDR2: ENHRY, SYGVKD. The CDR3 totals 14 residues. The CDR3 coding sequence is TGTGCCATCAGACCAGGCTGGGGAGTCTATGGCTACACCTTC. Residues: CAIRPGWGVYGYTF.

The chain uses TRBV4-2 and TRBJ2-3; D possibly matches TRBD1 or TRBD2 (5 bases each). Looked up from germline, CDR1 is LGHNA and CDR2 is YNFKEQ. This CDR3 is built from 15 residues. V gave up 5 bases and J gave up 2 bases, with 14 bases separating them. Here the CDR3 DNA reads TGTGCCAGCAGCTCCCGCCGGGACCACACAGATACGCAGTATTTT. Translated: CASSSRRDHTDTQYF.

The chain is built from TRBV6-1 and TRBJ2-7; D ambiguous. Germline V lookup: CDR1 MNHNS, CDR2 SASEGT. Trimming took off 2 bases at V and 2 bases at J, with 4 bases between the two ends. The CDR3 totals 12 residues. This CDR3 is CASSELPYEQYF. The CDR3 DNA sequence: TGTGCCAGCAGTGAACTCCCCTACGAGCAGTACTTC.

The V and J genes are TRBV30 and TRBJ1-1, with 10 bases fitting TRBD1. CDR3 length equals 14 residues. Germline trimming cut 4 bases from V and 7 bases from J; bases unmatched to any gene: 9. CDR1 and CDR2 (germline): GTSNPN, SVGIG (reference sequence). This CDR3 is CAWMRWTGGDEAFF. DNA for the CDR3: TGTGCCTGGATGAGATGGACAGGGGGGGATGAAGCTTTCTTT.

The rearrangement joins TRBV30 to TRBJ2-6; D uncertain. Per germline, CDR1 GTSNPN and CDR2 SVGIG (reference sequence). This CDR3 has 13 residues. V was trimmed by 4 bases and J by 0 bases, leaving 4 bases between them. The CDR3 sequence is CAWTISGANVLTF. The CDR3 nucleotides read TGTGCCTGGACAATCTCTGGGGCCAACGTCCTGACTTTC.

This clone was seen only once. The CDR3, as DNA: TGTGCCAGCAGTTACTCGACGGCAAACAATCAGCCCCAGCATTTT. This codes for CASSYSTANNQPQHF. The J gene is TRBJ1-5, the V gene TRBV6-5; D is ambiguous. With 0 bases removed from V and 3 bases from J, the gap between germline ends came to 9 bases. Per the germline V gene, CDR1 is MNHEY and CDR2 is SVGAGI. The CDR3 spans 15 residues.

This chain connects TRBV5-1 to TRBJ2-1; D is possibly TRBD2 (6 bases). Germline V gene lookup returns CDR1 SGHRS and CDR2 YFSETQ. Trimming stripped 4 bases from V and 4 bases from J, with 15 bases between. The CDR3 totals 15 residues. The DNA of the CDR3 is TGCGCCAGCAGCAGACTCAGCGGGTCATACAATGAGCAGTTCTTC. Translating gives CASSRLSGSYNEQFF.

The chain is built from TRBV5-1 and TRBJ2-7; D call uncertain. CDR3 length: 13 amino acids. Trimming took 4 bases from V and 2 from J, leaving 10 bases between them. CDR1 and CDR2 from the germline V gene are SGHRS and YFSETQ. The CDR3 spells CASSPNRAYEQYF. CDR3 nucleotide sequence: TGCGCCAGCAGCCCCAATCGGGCCTACGAGCAGTACTTC.

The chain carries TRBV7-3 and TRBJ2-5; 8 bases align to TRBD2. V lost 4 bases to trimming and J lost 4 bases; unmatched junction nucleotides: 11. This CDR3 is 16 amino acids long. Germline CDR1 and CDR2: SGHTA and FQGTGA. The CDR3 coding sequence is TGTGCCAGCAGCTCGGCAGGACGGGAGGGTGGAGAGACCCAGTACTTC. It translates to CASSSAGREGGETQYF.

CDR3 protein: CAWGVGGGQPQHF. As DNA, the CDR3 is TGTGCCTGGGGGGTGGGAGGAGGTCAGCCCCAGCATTTT. The chain is built from TRBV30 and TRBJ1-5; no definite D call. The CDR3 totals 13 residues. Trimming left V 5 bases short and J 6 bases short, with 14 bases between. Germline V gives CDR1 GTSNPN, CDR2 SVGIG (reference sequence). The whole variable domain, remainder taken from reference TRBV30 and TRBJ1-5, is SQTIHQWPATLVQPVGSPLSLECTVEGTSNPNLYWYRQAAGRGLQLLFYSVGIGQISSEVPQNLSASRPQDRQFILSSKKLLLSDSGFYLCAWGVGGGQPQHFGDGTRLSIL.

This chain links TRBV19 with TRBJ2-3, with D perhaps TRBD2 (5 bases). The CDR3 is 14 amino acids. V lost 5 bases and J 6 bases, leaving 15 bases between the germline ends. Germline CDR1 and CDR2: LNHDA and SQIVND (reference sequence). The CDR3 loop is CASSPRRFADTQYF. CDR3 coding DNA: TGTGCCAGTAGTCCCCGGAGGTTTGCGGATACGCAGTATTTT.

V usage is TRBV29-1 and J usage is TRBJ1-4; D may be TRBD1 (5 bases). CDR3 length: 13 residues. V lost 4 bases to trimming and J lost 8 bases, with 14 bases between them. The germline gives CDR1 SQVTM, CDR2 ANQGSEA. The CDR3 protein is CSVVRQGGEKLFF. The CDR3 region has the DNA TGCAGCGTTGTTCGTCAGGGTGGGGAAAAACTGTTTTTT. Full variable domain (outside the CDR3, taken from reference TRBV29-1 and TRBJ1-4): SAVISQKPSRDICQRGTSLTIQCQVDSQVTMMFWYRQQPGQSLTLIATANQGSEATYESGFVIDKFPISRPNLTFSTLTVSNMSPEDSSIYLCSVVRQGGEKLFFGSGTQLSVL.

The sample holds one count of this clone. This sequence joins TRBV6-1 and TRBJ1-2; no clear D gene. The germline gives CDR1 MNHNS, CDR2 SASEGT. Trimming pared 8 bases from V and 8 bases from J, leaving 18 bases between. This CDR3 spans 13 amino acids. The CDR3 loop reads CASRQTWGDGYTF. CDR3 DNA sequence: TGTGCCAGCCGACAAACCTGGGGTGACGGCTACACCTTC.